Included here is one T cell receptor beta chain sequence, with context. Its cognate antigen is unknown. For every sample, eight separate reactions were used to make cDNA. Template switching was used to attach UMIs, which incorporated a 6-nucleotide sample barcode. Each CDR3 protein gets one entry in TCRdb, which reprocessed the 5' RACE reads and gives no DNA. The sample features about 300,000 distinct CDR3 sequences, with about 5% in its top ten. Germline lookup yields CDR1 MNHEY and CDR2 SVGAGI. The CDR3 totals 13 residues. This entry belongs to a study of monozygotic twins with inflammatory bowel disease. The study's findings and limits: Varied immunosuppressive treatments among patients may have increased repertoire variability. Relative to healthy twins, IBD patients had fewer clonotypes in common with others, a gap that was especially apparent with disease activity.

The TCR originated in a human donor with ulcerative colitis or Crohn's disease, or a healthy co-twin of an affected twin (not recorded which). Sample: blood. The chain is built from TRBV6-5 and TRBJ2-5; with no DNA, the TCRdb D assignment of TRBD2 cannot be verified. The CDR3 loop is CASRLLAEETQYF.